The 27 T cell receptor beta chains reported below all come from one sample, sequenced in a study of T cell repertoires in cytomegalovirus infection. TCRdb re-analysed the reads in MiXCR, keeping a single row per CDR3 protein. The sample holds about 250,000 distinct CDR3 sequences, about a sixth seen once. The sequenced material came from CD8+ T cells from PBMCs. The receptors were gathered from a human donor in good health (CMV status not recorded). Some clones in this sample may be carry-over from other donors' samples.

This clonotype was counted many times. The rearrangement uses TRBV25-1 and TRBJ2-3, with TRBD1 matching 11 bases. The trim removed 11 bases at V and 5 bases at J, leaving 9 bases unmatched. The CDR3 totals 14 residues. The germline gives CDR1 MGHDK, CDR2 SYGVNS. This chain's CDR3 is CAAWGTGGEDTQYF. DNA for the CDR3: TGTGCCGCCTGGGGGACAGGGGGAGAAGATACGCAGTATTTT.

The V call is TRBV7-6, the J call TRBJ2-2; D remains unclear. CDR3 length equals 14 residues. CDR1 and CDR2 (germline): SGHVS, FNYEAQ. Trimming pared 5 bases from V and 1 base from J, leaving 8 bases between. The CDR3 bases are TGTGCCAGCAGCCGGTGGGGGAACACCGGGGAGCTGTTTTTT. This encodes CASSRWGNTGELFF.

In this sample, this clonotype turned up many times. The CDR3 reads CASSLEASGGSNTGELFF. CDR3 nucleotide sequence: TGTGCCAGCAGCTTAGAGGCTAGCGGGGGATCGAACACCGGGGAGCTGTTTTTT. The chain employs TRBV7-6 and TRBJ2-2; 10 bases are a match to TRBD2. Per the germline V gene, CDR1 is SGHVS and CDR2 is FNYEAQ. The trim removed 1 base at V and 0 bases at J, leaving 5 bases unmatched. This CDR3 is 18 amino acids long.

This clonotype was found many times. V usage is TRBV14 and J usage is TRBJ1-1; D unclear. The V gene's germline CDR1 is SGHDN and CDR2 FVKESK. V lost 2 bases, J lost 2 bases, and 6 bases lay in between. This CDR3 region has 13 residues. The chain's CDR3 is CASSQRINTEAFF. In nucleotides, the CDR3 is TGTGCCAGCAGCCAACGAATAAACACTGAAGCTTTCTTT.

The chain has TRBV3-1 and TRBJ2-1; the match to TRBD2 covers 11 bases. The V gene end was trimmed by 3 bases and the J gene end by 0 bases; junction bases not matched to a gene: 13. Germline V gene data show CDR1 as LGHDT and CDR2 as YNNKEL (reference sequence). The CDR3 runs to 20 residues. CDR3 DNA sequence: TGTGCCAGCAGCCATCCGTTCCCGGGACTAGCGGATAGCTCCTACAATGAGCAGTTCTTC. It codes for CASSHPFPGLADSSYNEQFF.

This chain joins TRBV2 and TRBJ2-1; D gene uncertain. Deletions cut 2 bases from V and 0 bases from J, with 8 bases between. The CDR3 runs to 15 residues. Germline CDR1 reads SNHLY; CDR2 reads FYNNEI. CDR3 nucleotide sequence: TGTGCCAGCAGTGAATCTACCAGCTCCTACAATGAGCAGTTCTTC. Translated: CASSESTSSYNEQFF.

This clonotype showed up many times. The chain links TRBV20-1 to TRBJ2-1; 10 bases are shared with TRBD2. Germline V gives CDR1 DFQATT, CDR2 SNEGSKA (reference sequence). V gave up 4 bases and J gave up 10 bases; unmatched junction bases: 16. The CDR3 covers 16 residues. CDR3: CSAIKEERGGLPEQFF. The CDR3 DNA reads TGCAGTGCTATTAAGGAAGAGCGGGGGGGCCTCCCAGAGCAGTTCTTC.

The chain recombines TRBV12-3 or TRBV12-4 with TRBJ2-2; TRBD1 might be the D (5 bases). Trimming stripped 3 bases from V and 1 base from J, with 18 bases between. CDR3 size: 18 residues. The CDR3 nucleotides are TGTGCCAGCAGTTTTTCTGGCCGGGCTACAGGGAACACCGGGGAGCTGTTTTTT. Translation: CASSFSGRATGNTGELFF.

The chain employs TRBV14 and TRBJ1-6, with no clear D. Germline V gene sequence: CDR1 SGHDN, CDR2 FVKESK. The V end was cut by 4 bases, the J end by 5 bases, with 12 bases between. The CDR3 runs 15 residues. This CDR3 reads CASSLGRGNNSPLHF. The CDR3 DNA reads as TGTGCCAGCAGCCTAGGACGCGGTAATAATTCACCCCTCCACTTT.

The chain employs TRBV12-3 or TRBV12-4 and TRBJ2-3, with D perhaps matching TRBD1 (5 bases). V gave up 2 bases and J gave up 3 bases, with 6 bases separating them. CDR3 length: 13 amino acids. The CDR3 coding sequence is TGTGCCAGCAGTTTAAGGGGAACAGATACGCAGTATTTT. Its protein product is CASSLRGTDTQYF.

The chain has TRBV7-8 and TRBJ1-5; no clear D gene. This CDR3 has 15 residues. Germline CDR1 reads SGHVS; CDR2 reads FQNEAQ. V was trimmed by 4 bases and J by 8 bases, leaving 18 bases between them. CDR3 sequence (DNA): TGTGCCAGCAGCTCGGGGTATTCGGTCGATGAGCCCCAGCATTTT. This codes for CASSSGYSVDEPQHF.

V and J are TRBV10-3 and TRBJ2-7; D gene ambiguous. V gave up 10 bases and J gave up 4 bases, with 11 bases separating them. The CDR3 spans 11 residues. Germline V gene data show CDR1 as ENHRY and CDR2 as SYGVKD. The CDR3 sequence is CATSGGYEQYF. The CDR3 region has the DNA TGTGCCACTTCAGGCGGATACGAGCAGTACTTC.

At least ten counts were recorded for this clonotype. This chain uses TRBV7-9 with TRBJ2-7; a weak D match, TRBD2 (5 bases). The CDR3 has 15 amino acids. Trimming removed 4 bases from V and 3 bases from J, with 16 bases in between. In germline, CDR1 is SEHNR, CDR2 FQNEAQ (reference sequence). The CDR3 here is CASSSPLSGNYEQYF. For the CDR3, the DNA is TGTGCCAGCAGCTCTCCACTAAGCGGCAACTACGAGCAGTACTTC.

The chain employs TRBV10-3 and TRBJ1-5, with D tentatively TRBD1 (5 bases). V was cut by 2 bases and J by 5 bases, with 13 bases left in between. CDR3 length: 15 residues. Germline CDR1 reads ENHRY; CDR2 reads SYGVKD. CDR3 nucleotides: TGTGCCATCAGTGAGGCTGGGGGTTTGGATCAGCCCCAGCATTTT. It codes for CAISEAGGLDQPQHF.

This clonotype was detected only a few times. The chain employs TRBV29-1 and TRBJ2-1; possibly TRBD1 for D (6 bases). The V end lost 3 bases, the J end lost 7 bases, and 10 bases lay between the germline ends. Per germline, CDR1 SQVTM and CDR2 ANQGSEA. The CDR3 sequence is 12 residues long. The CDR3 loop reads CSVDRGDNEQFF. CDR3 sequence (DNA): TGCAGCGTTGACAGGGGTGATAATGAGCAGTTCTTC.

The V gene is TRBV7-9, the J gene TRBJ1-2; TRBD1 matches 10 bases. The CDR3 has 16 residues. From germline, CDR1 is SEHNR and CDR2 FQNEAQ (reference sequence). Trimming took 2 bases from V and 4 from J; bases not matched to a gene: 7. CDR3 region: CASSLSSGQGFYGYTF. Here the CDR3 DNA reads TGTGCCAGCAGCTTATCATCGGGACAGGGGTTCTATGGCTACACCTTC.

This clonotype was detected ten times or more. This CDR3 is CASSYSRDRGLSVTDTQYF. CDR3 bases: TGTGCCAGCAGTTACTCCCGGGACAGGGGGCTCTCGGTCACAGATACGCAGTATTTT. The V and J genes are TRBV2 and TRBJ2-3; 12 positions match TRBD1. This CDR3 comprises 19 residues. Germline V gene data show CDR1 as SNHLY and CDR2 as FYNNEI. Trimming cost V 5 bases and J 2 bases; bases outside gene matches: 14.

The J gene is TRBJ1-1, the V gene TRBV10-3; the D is unclear. V was pared by 3 bases and J by 5 bases, with 10 bases between. The germline gives CDR1 ENHRY, CDR2 SYGVKD. There are 13 residues in the CDR3. The CDR3 here is CAISDPIGTEAFF. The DNA for the CDR3 is TGTGCCATCAGTGACCCGATTGGTACTGAAGCTTTCTTT.

This clonotype was counted a few times. The missing conserved phenylalanine or tryptophan at the end of this CDR3 makes a read error likely. No DNA is shown, since the ends of the CDR3 on it are uncertain; the CDR3 is the one TCRdb lists. The rearrangement joins TRBV5-4 to TRBJ2-1; the table's D call, TRBD2, was not checked against the DNA. Germline CDR1 SGHNT, CDR2 YYREEE (reference sequence). The CDR3 extends over 11 residues, inclusive of both ends. The CDR3 sequence: CASSDHLGPIV.

On this clonotype itself: A read error may be the cause here, since a much bigger clone is one base away. This chain links TRBV7-9 with TRBJ1-1; 7 nucleotides align to TRBD1. This CDR3 has 13 amino acids. CDR1 and CDR2 (germline): SEHNR, FQNEAQ (reference sequence). V was clipped by 0 bases and J by 10 bases; unmatched bases: 5. CDR3 bases: TGTGCCAGCAGCTTAGCAGGGGGCGACAGAGCTTTCTTT. Translation: CASSLAGGDRAFF.

The chain recombines TRBV29-1 with TRBJ2-3; D may be TRBD2 (5 bases). Germline CDR1 reads SQVTM; CDR2 reads ANQGSEA. V was clipped by 3 bases and J by 4 bases, with 14 bases between them. CDR3 length: 14 residues. CDR3: CSVERSFSADTQYF. In DNA form, the CDR3 reads TGCAGCGTTGAGCGGAGTTTTAGCGCAGATACGCAGTATTTT.

This clonotype was recorded a few times. The genes are TRBV29-1 and TRBJ2-7, with a possible D match to TRBD1 (6 bases). The ends were cut back, 6 bases at V and 2 bases at J, with 11 bases in the middle. The CDR3 sequence is 12 residues long. Germline V gives CDR1 SQVTM, CDR2 ANQGSEA. The CDR3, as DNA: TGCAGCGTCCGGGACAATCCCTACGAGCAGTACTTC. It yields the protein CSVRDNPYEQYF.

This sequence joins TRBV29-1 and TRBJ2-3; D is tentatively TRBD1 or TRBD2 (5 bases each). Germline-derived CDR1 and CDR2 are SQVTM and ANQGSEA. V lost 6 bases and J 2 bases, leaving 18 bases between the germline ends. The CDR3 sequence is 15 residues long. The CDR3, as DNA: TGCAGCGTACGAGGGGTGACAGTTATCACAGATACGCAGTATTTT. Protein product: CSVRGVTVITDTQYF.

With regard to this clonotype: A read error may be the cause here, since a much bigger clone is one base away. This chain uses TRBV12-5 with TRBJ2-3; D is perhaps TRBD1 (5 bases). CDR1 and CDR2 (germline): LGHNT, FRNRAP. CDR3 length equals 13 residues. This CDR3 is CVSGFPGIDTQYF. The CDR3 nucleotides are TGTGTTAGTGGTTTCCCAGGGATTGATACGCAGTATTTT.

The genes are TRBV7-6 and TRBJ1-6; D gene unclear. Trimming took 3 bases from V and 12 from J, leaving 6 bases between them. Germline loops: CDR1 SGHVS, CDR2 FNYEAQ. The length of the CDR3 is 11 residues. CDR3 loop: CASSLGGPLHF. For the CDR3, the DNA is TGTGCCAGCAGCTTGGGAGGACCCCTCCACTTT.

Only one count was recorded for this clonotype. The chain has TRBV4-1 and TRBJ2-5; possibly TRBD2 for D (6 bases). Germline V gene lookup returns CDR1 MGHRA and CDR2 YSYEKL. The CDR3 loop spans 15 amino acids. The V and J ends lost 1 base and 5 bases respectively, with 14 bases between them. The CDR3 nucleotides read TGCGCCAGCAGCCAAGTCGCGGGGAGGAGGGAGACCCAGTACTTC. Amino acid sequence: CASSQVAGRRETQYF.

The table lists this clonotype with many counts. The CDR3: CASSLSGTSGDQETQYF. CDR3 DNA: TGTGCCAGCAGCTTAAGTGGGACTAGCGGGGACCAAGAGACCCAGTACTTC. The chain uses TRBV7-2 and TRBJ2-5, with TRBD2 identical over 13 bases. Germline CDR1 reads SGHTA; CDR2 reads FQGNSA. The J segment lost 0 bases and the V segment lost 2 bases, leaving 3 bases of the junction unmatched. The CDR3 contains 17 residues.